Below are 31 T cell receptor beta chains sequenced from a single sample in a study of beta chain features in type 1 diabetes. Expressed TCRB transcripts were sequenced, since all the RNA that had been isolated was reverse transcribed. Clones were sequenced by immunoSEQ multiplex PCR, and TCRdb holds only the in-frame ones, with some missing. The sample contains about 930,000 clones, roughly 16% of which appear only once. The sequencing sample was made of naive CD4+ T cells from blood. The receptors stem from a woman younger than 35 in good health.

The chain employs TRBV7-8 and TRBJ2-1; possibly TRBD1 for D (6 bases). Germline V gives CDR1 SGHVS, CDR2 FQNEAQ. The V and J ends lost 3 bases and 2 bases respectively, with 23 bases between them. This CDR3 is 19 amino acids long. The CDR3 protein is CASSFSGRNRAGAYNEQFF. CDR3 in DNA: TGTGCCAGCAGCTTCTCTGGCCGTAACAGGGCTGGGGCCTACAATGAGCAGTTCTTC.

The rearrangement links TRBV2 to TRBJ2-3; tentative D call: TRBD2 (5 bases). Germline V CDR1 and CDR2: SNHLY, FYNNEI. This CDR3 spans 14 amino acids. Trimming stripped 9 bases from V and 2 bases from J, with 15 bases between. The CDR3 DNA is TGTGCCAGTGCTATAGCGAGAATCACAGATACGCAGTATTTT. This encodes CASAIARITDTQYF.

V gene TRBV15 combines with J gene TRBJ2-5, with 9 bases fitting TRBD2. Germline V lookup: CDR1 LNHNV, CDR2 YYDKDF (reference sequence). Trimming removed 3 bases from V and 1 base from J; junction bases left unmatched: 3. This CDR3 is 15 amino acids long. CDR3 in DNA: TGTGCCACCAGCAGGGGCGGGAGGGCCCAAGAGACCCAGTACTTC. It is translated as CATSRGGRAQETQYF.

This clone came up once. V usage is TRBV6-6 and J usage is TRBJ2-7, with 7 nucleotides matching TRBD1. CDR1 and CDR2 from the germline V gene are MNHNY and SVGAGI (reference sequence). The V gene end was trimmed by 5 bases and the J gene end by 1 base; junction bases not matched to a gene: 5. The CDR3 is 14 amino acids. CDR3 in DNA: TGTGCCAGCAGTCACGGGACAGATTCCTACGAGCAGTACTTC. It encodes CASSHGTDSYEQYF.

The J gene is TRBJ2-5, the V gene TRBV6-5; TRBD1 aligns across 7 bases. V lost 6 bases to trimming and J lost 5 bases; unmatched junction nucleotides: 12. There are 15 residues in the CDR3. Germline V CDR1 and CDR2: MNHEY, SVGAGI. CDR3 nucleotides: TGTGCCAGCAGGTGGACAGGCCACGGTAGGGAGACCCAGTACTTC. This codes for CASRWTGHGRETQYF.

This clone was seen a handful of times. The chain joins TRBV21-1 to TRBJ2-7; TRBD2, as called in the table, went unchecked against the DNA. TRBV21-1 is flagged as a pseudogene. The CDR3 is made up of 14 amino acids. CDR3 sequence (DNA): TGTGCCAGCAGCAAACCCAAACTAGCTTACGAGCAGTACTTC. It codes for CASSKPKLAYEQYF.

This clone was counted only a few times. The rearrangement links TRBV6-1 to TRBJ2-2, with 10 bases fitting TRBD1. This CDR3 spans 15 amino acids. CDR1 is MNHNS and CDR2 is SASEGT in the germline V gene. Trimming at V came to 2 bases and at J to 6 bases, leaving 3 bases not matched to a gene. The CDR3 nucleotides read TGTGCCAGCAGTGAAAGGGACAGGGGACCCGGGGAGCTGTTTTTT. Residues: CASSERDRGPGELFF.

This clone turned up a few times. The rearrangement links TRBV4-3 to TRBJ2-2; no clear D. Deletions cut 1 base from V and 6 bases from J, with 12 bases between. CDR1 is LGHNA and CDR2 is YSLEER in the germline V gene. The CDR3 extends over 15 amino acids. CDR3 DNA: TGCGCCAGCAGCCAAGTTGGCCTTACTGCCGGGGAGCTGTTTTTT. As protein: CASSQVGLTAGELFF.

This clone was seen a handful of times. A junction end diverges from the germline sequence, so it may reflect a read error. The chain recombines TRBV28 with TRBJ2-7; the D is unclear. This CDR3 has 12 amino acids. Germline V lookup: CDR1 MDHEN, CDR2 SYDVKM. The CDR3 sequence: CASSSLPPHMDF. DNA of the CDR3: TGTGCCAGCAGTTCCCTTCCCCCCCACATGGACTTC.

The rearrangement uses TRBV27 and TRBJ2-7; D remains unclear. The germline CDR1 and CDR2 sequences are MNHEY and SMNVEV (reference sequence). Trimming shortened V by 7 bases and J by 4 bases, and 23 bases separated the two germline ends. The CDR3 contains 16 residues. The chain's CDR3 is CASMRTLGGWDYEQYF. As DNA, the CDR3 is TGTGCCAGCATGAGAACTCTAGGCGGATGGGATTACGAGCAGTACTTC.

This chain connects TRBV10-3 to TRBJ2-5, with D unclear. The CDR3 spans 13 residues. The V gene lost 2 bases and the J gene lost 5 bases, with 9 bases spanning the gap. Germline V lookup: CDR1 ENHRY, CDR2 SYGVKD. The CDR3 sequence: CAISEPSIETQYF. The DNA of the CDR3 is TGTGCCATCAGTGAGCCATCAATCGAGACCCAGTACTTC.

There are a few counts of this clone. The genes are TRBV18 and TRBJ2-7, with D tentatively TRBD1 (6 bases). Trimming took 0 bases from V and 0 from J, leaving 12 bases between them. The germline CDR1 and CDR2 sequences are KGHSH and LQKENI. The CDR3 spans 16 residues. CDR3 in amino acids: CASSPPGTRSSYEQYF. The CDR3 DNA sequence: TGTGCCAGCTCACCACCCGGGACAAGGAGCTCCTACGAGCAGTACTTC.

Here the CDR3 DNA reads TGTGCCAGCCTTCCCCGGGGCTGGAATGAGCAGTTCTTC. It yields the protein CASLPRGWNEQFF. The chain recombines TRBV18 with TRBJ2-1; perhaps D is TRBD1 or TRBD2 (5 bases each). CDR1 is KGHSH, CDR2 LQKENI, per germline. This CDR3 region has 13 residues. V dropped 8 bases and J dropped 7 bases, with 15 bases sitting between them.

V usage is TRBV7-8 and J usage is TRBJ1-5; tentatively, D is TRBD1 (5 bases). Germline-derived CDR1 and CDR2 are SGHVS and FQNEAQ. The CDR3 runs to 15 residues. V was cut by 5 bases and J by 0 bases, with 11 bases left in between. CDR3 residues: CASSPSGYSNQPQHF. The CDR3 DNA reads as TGTGCCAGCAGCCCCTCAGGGTATAGCAATCAGCCCCAGCATTTT.

This clone has a handful of counts. The chain employs TRBV28 and TRBJ2-7, with 8 bases identical to TRBD1. This CDR3 is built from 18 residues. Germline assignment: CDR1 MDHEN and CDR2 SYDVKM. V lost 5 bases to trimming and J lost 2 bases; unmatched junction nucleotides: 17. The CDR3 region has the DNA TGTGCCAGCAGTCCCTCCGGGACAGGTCCTAGACAAACCTACGAGCAGTACTTC. Translated, it gives CASSPSGTGPRQTYEQYF.

This clone was counted a few times. The same CDR3 also results from other DNA sequences found in this sample. The V call is TRBV9, the J call TRBJ2-3; tentatively, D is TRBD2 (6 bases). Germline V gene sequence: CDR1 SGDLS, CDR2 YYNGEE. This CDR3 spans 15 amino acids. V dropped 0 bases and J dropped 1 base, with 9 bases sitting between them. CDR3 amino acids: CASSVAGVGTDTQYF. For the CDR3, the DNA is TGTGCCAGCAGCGTAGCGGGGGTTGGCACAGATACGCAGTATTTT.

The sample holds a few counts of this clone. The rearrangement uses TRBV4-2 and TRBJ2-5; the D is unclear. TRBJ2-7 matches the DNA end more closely, so the J call is doubtful. CDR1 and CDR2 from the germline V gene are LGHNA and YNFKEQ. CDR3 length: 14 amino acids. The DNA for the CDR3 is TGTGCCAGCAGCCAAGTTTCCCGGCGCTACGAGCAGTACTTC. Encoded protein: CASSQVSRRYEQYF.

The CDR3 nucleotides read TGCAGCGTTGAACGAAAAGGGGACAGGGGTGCTTTCTTT. This gives the protein CSVERKGDRGAFF. This chain connects TRBV29-1 to TRBJ1-1; 10 bases fit TRBD1. Trimming removed 2 bases from V and 11 bases from J; junction bases left unmatched: 8. Per germline, CDR1 SQVTM and CDR2 ANQGSEA. This CDR3 contains 13 residues.

This clone was seen a few times. The V and J genes are TRBV5-1 and TRBJ2-5; TRBD1 matches at 8 bases. V dropped 0 bases and J dropped 3; count of bases not matched to a gene: 7. Germline-derived CDR1 and CDR2 are SGHRS and YFSETQ. The CDR3 length is 16 residues. This CDR3 is CASSLAGTGPKETQYF. The CDR3 bases are TGCGCCAGCAGCTTGGCAGGGACAGGACCCAAAGAGACCCAGTACTTC. The full variable domain, with the rest looked up from reference TRBV5-1 and TRBJ2-5, is KAGVTQTPRYLIKTRGQQVTLSCSPISGHRSVSWYQQTPGQGLQFLFEYFSETQRNKGNFPGRFSGRQFSNSRSEMNVSTLELGDSALYLCASSLAGTGPKETQYFGPGTRLLVL.

This clone has more than one count but fewer than ten. V usage is TRBV19 and J usage is TRBJ2-4; D is perhaps TRBD1 (6 bases). Germline V gene sequence: CDR1 LNHDA, CDR2 SQIVND (reference sequence). Trimming pared 5 bases from V and 1 base from J, leaving 18 bases between. This CDR3 is built from 17 residues. Here the CDR3 reads CASSPKGGGPAKNIQYF. The CDR3 DNA sequence: TGTGCCAGTAGTCCCAAGGGTGGGGGCCCGGCCAAAAACATTCAGTACTTC.

This clone was seen a handful of times. This chain uses TRBV6-6 with TRBJ2-3; D gene uncertain. The germline V gene encodes CDR1 MNHNY and CDR2 SVGAGI (reference sequence). Trimming took off 5 bases at V and 3 bases at J, with 18 bases between the two ends. The CDR3 length is 16 residues. The CDR3 loop is CASSPGPDGWTDTQYF. CDR3 nucleotide sequence: TGTGCCAGCAGTCCAGGACCGGACGGTTGGACAGATACGCAGTATTTT.

The chain links TRBV7-2 to TRBJ1-2, with 9 positions matching TRBD1. Germline CDR1 and CDR2: SGHTA and FQGNSA. V was pared by 6 bases and J by 8 bases, with 10 bases of the junction left unmatched. This CDR3 region has 14 residues. CDR3 region: CASRPFGQGRGYTF. In nucleotides, the CDR3 is TGTGCCAGCAGGCCATTTGGACAGGGGAGAGGCTACACCTTC.

The V call is TRBV6-6, the J call TRBJ2-5, with D possibly matching TRBD1 (5 bases). V was trimmed by 9 bases and J by 4 bases, leaving 18 bases between them. The CDR3 is 14 residues long. Per germline, CDR1 MNHNY and CDR2 SVGAGI (reference sequence). CDR3 sequence reads: CASQQGQTIETQYF. The CDR3 bases are TGTGCCAGTCAGCAGGGTCAGACCATAGAGACCCAGTACTTC.

In this sample, this clone turned up a few times. The V call is TRBV29-1, the J call TRBJ2-5; 8 bases line up with TRBD1. The J segment lost 5 bases and the V segment lost 7 bases, leaving 6 bases of the junction unmatched. Germline lookup yields CDR1 SQVTM and CDR2 ANQGSEA. This CDR3 spans 12 amino acids. For the CDR3, the DNA is TGCAGCGCGCGGACAGGGCGGGAGACCCAGTACTTC. This sequence encodes CSARTGRETQYF. Drawing the rest from reference TRBV29-1 and TRBJ2-5, the complete variable domain is SAVISQKPSRDICQRGTSLTIQCQVDSQVTMMFWYRQQPGQSLTLIATANQGSEATYESGFVIDKFPISRPNLTFSTLTVSNMSPEDSSIYLCSARTGRETQYFGPGTRLLVL.

For this clone: A junction boundary mismatches the germline segment, possibly from a read error. This chain links TRBV6-6 with TRBJ1-2; possible D gene TRBD1, 6 bases. The CDR3 consists of 11 residues. CDR1 is MNHNY and CDR2 is SVGAGI in the germline V gene (reference sequence). CDR3 protein: CASSDTGRGLF. Written as DNA, the CDR3 is TGTGCCAGCAGTGACACAGGGAGGGGCCTCTTC.

The sample holds a few counts of this clone. The chain joins TRBV6-6 to TRBJ2-1, with 12 bases identical to TRBD2. The germline V gene encodes CDR1 MNHNY and CDR2 SVGAGI (reference sequence). The CDR3 has 16 residues. V lost 2 bases and J lost 7; bases outside the gene matches: 6. The CDR3 loop is CASSYPFGTSGNEQFF. The DNA of the CDR3 is TGTGCCAGCAGTTACCCATTCGGGACTAGCGGGAATGAGCAGTTCTTC.

The V gene is TRBV7-9, the J gene TRBJ1-4; 8 bases are a match to TRBD1. Germline V gene lookup returns CDR1 SEHNR and CDR2 FQNEAQ (reference sequence). The CDR3 is 16 residues long. V shed 5 bases and J 8 bases; nucleotides not matched to a gene: 13. The chain's CDR3 is CASSIGARGRGEKLFF. In DNA, the CDR3 is TGTGCCAGCAGCATAGGGGCCAGGGGGCGCGGGGAAAAACTGTTTTTT.

This clone was observed a handful of times. This chain uses TRBV29-1 with TRBJ2-7; 9 bases fit TRBD1. The germline gives CDR1 SQVTM, CDR2 ANQGSEA. The CDR3 covers 14 residues. J gave up 5 bases and V 3 bases, and 8 bases lay outside the gene matches. As DNA, the CDR3 is TGCAGCGTTGACTTGGGACAGGGTTTCCACGAGCAGTACTTC. It translates to CSVDLGQGFHEQYF.

About this clone: This CDR3 is also generated by other DNA sequences in the sample. The chain couples TRBV15 to TRBJ1-5; the match to TRBD1 covers 7 bases. Germline V lookup: CDR1 LNHNV, CDR2 YYDKDF (reference sequence). This CDR3 region has 14 residues. After removal of 1 base from V and 5 bases from J, the junction contained 2 bases not matched to a gene. CDR3 DNA sequence: TGTGCCACCAGCAGAGGACAGGGTGATCAGCCCCAGCATTTT. Protein product: CATSRGQGDQPQHF.

This clone was counted a few times. This sample includes further DNA sequences coding for the same CDR3. The chain joins TRBV7-2 to TRBJ2-5; the D call may be TRBD1 or TRBD2 (6 bases each). Trimming stripped 5 bases from V and 4 bases from J, with 11 bases between. The CDR3 loop spans 13 amino acids. Per the germline V gene, CDR1 is SGHTA and CDR2 is FQGNSA. The CDR3, as DNA: TGTGCCAGCAGCCTCAGGGGAGGAGAGACCCAGTACTTC. Translated: CASSLRGGETQYF. Full variable domain (outside the CDR3, taken from reference TRBV7-2 and TRBJ2-5): GAGVSQSPSNKVTEKGKDVELRCDPISGHTALYWYRQSLGQGLEFLIYFQGNSAPDKSGLPSDRFSAERTGGSVSTLTIQRTQQEDSAVYLCASSLRGGETQYFGPGTRLLVL.

The table lists this clone with a few counts. This chain uses TRBV6-4 with TRBJ2-1, with TRBD1 matching 9 bases. The CDR3 sequence is 15 residues long. Per germline, CDR1 MRHNA and CDR2 SNTAGT. The trim removed 4 bases at V and 0 bases at J, leaving 1 base unmatched. The CDR3 reads CASSVGQGSYNEQFF. DNA for the CDR3: TGTGCCAGCAGTGTGGGACAGGGCTCCTACAATGAGCAGTTCTTC.